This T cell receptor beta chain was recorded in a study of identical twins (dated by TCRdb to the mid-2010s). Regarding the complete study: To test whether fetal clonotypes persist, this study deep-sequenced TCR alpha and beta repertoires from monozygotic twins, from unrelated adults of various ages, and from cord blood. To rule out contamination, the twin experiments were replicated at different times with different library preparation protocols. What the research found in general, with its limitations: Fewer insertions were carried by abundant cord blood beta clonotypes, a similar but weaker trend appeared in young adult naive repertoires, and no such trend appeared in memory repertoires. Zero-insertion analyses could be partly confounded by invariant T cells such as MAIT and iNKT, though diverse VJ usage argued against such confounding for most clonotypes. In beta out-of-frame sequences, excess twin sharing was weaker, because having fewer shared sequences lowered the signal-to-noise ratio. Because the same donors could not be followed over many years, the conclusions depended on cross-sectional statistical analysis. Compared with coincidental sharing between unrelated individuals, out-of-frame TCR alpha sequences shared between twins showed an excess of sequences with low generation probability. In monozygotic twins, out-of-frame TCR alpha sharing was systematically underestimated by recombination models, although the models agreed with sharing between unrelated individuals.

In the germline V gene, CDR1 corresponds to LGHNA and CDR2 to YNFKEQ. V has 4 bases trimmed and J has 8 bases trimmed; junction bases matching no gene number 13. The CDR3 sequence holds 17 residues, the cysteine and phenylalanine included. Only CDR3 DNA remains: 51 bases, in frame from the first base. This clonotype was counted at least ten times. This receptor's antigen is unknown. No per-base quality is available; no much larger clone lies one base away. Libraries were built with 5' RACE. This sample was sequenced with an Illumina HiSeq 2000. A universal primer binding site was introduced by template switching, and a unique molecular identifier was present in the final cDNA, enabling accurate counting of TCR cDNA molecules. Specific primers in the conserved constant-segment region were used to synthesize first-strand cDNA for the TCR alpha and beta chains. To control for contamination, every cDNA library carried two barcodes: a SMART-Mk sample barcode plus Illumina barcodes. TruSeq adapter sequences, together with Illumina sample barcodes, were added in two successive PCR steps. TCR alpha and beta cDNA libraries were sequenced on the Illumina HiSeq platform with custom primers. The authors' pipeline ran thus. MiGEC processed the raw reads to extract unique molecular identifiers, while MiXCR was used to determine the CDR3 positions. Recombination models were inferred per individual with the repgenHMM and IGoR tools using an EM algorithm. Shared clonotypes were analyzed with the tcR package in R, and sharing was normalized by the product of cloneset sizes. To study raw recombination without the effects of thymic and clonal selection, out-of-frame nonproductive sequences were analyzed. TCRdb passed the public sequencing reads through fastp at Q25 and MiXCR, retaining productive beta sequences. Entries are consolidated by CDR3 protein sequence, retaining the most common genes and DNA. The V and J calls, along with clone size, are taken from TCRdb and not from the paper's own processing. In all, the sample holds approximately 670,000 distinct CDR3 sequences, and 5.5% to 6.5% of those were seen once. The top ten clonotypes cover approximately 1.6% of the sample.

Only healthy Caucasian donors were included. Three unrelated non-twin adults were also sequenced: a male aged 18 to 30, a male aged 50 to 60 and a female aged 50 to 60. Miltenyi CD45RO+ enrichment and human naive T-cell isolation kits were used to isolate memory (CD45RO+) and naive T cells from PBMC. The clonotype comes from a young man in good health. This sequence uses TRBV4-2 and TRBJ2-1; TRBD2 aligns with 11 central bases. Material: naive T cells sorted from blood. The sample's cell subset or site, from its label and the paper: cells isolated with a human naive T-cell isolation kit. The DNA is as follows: TGTGCCAGCAGCCGCACAACTAGCGGGAGAGGGGGCGATGAGCAGTTCTTC. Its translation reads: CASSRTTSGRGGDEQFF.